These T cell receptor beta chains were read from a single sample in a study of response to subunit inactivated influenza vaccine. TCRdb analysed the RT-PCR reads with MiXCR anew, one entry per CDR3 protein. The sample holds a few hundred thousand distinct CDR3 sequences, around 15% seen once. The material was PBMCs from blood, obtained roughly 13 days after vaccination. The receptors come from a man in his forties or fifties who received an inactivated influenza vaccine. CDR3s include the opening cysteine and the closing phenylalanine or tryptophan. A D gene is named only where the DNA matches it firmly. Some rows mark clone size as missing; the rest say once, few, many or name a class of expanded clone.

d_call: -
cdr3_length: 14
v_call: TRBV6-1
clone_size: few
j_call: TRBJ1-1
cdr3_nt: TGTGCCAGCAGATCGACAGTCAGAAACACTGAAGCTTTCTTT
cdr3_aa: CASRSTVRNTEAFF

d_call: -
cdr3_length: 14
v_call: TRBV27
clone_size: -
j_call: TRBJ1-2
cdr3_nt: TGTGCCAGCAGATTTCGGACAGAGGAGGATGGCTACACCTTC
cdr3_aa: CASRFRTEEDGYTF

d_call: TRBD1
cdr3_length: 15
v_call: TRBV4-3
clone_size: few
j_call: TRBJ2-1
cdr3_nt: TGCGCCAGCAGCCCCGACTCGACAGGGGGCAATGAGCAGTTCTTC
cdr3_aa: CASSPDSTGGNEQFF

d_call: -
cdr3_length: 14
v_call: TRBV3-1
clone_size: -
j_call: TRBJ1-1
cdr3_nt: TGTGCCAGCACCTTCGGAGGCAGGTGGTCTGAAGCTTTCTTT
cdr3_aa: CASTFGGRWSEAFF

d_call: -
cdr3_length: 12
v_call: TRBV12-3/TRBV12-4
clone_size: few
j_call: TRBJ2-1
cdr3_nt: TGTGCCAGCAGTACCAGGGTGGGCGAGCAGTTCTTC
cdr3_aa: CASSTRVGEQFF

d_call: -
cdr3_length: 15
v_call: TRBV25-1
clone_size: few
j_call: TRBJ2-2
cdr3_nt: TGTGCCATGAATGGGAACTCACTAGGTGCCGGGGAGCTGTTTTTT
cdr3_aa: CAMNGNSLGAGELFF

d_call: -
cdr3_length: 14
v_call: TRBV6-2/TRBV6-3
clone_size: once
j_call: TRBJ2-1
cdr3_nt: TGTGCCAGCAGTTACTCGAGGCTAGACAATGAGCAGTTCTTC
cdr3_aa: CASSYSRLDNEQFF

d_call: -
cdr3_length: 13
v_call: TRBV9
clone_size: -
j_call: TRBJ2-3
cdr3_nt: TGTGCCAGCAGCGTAGTGCTGACAGATACGCAGTATTTT
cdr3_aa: CASSVVLTDTQYF

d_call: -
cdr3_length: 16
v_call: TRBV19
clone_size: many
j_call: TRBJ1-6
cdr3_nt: TGTGCCAGTAGTACCTCCCGGGGCACCACGAGCTCACCCCTCCACTTT
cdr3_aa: CASSTSRGTTSSPLHF

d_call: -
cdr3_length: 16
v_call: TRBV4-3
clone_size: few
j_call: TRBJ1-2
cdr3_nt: TGCGCCAGCAGCCAAGATCGCGCATTCGGCGGCTATGGCTACACCTTC
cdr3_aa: CASSQDRAFGGYGYTF

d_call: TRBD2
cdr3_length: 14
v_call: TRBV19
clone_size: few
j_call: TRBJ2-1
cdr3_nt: TGTGCCAGTCGGGGGAGGGACGCTAACAATGAGCAGTTCTTC
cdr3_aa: CASRGRDANNEQFF

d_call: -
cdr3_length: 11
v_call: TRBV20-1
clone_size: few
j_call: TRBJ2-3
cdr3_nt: TGCAGTGCTTCCAGGATCAATACGCAGTATTTT
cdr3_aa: CSASRINTQYF

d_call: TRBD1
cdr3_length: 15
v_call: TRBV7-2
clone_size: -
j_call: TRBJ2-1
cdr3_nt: TGTGCCAGCAGTCCGGGACAGGGGGCGCAGAATGAGCAGTTCTTC
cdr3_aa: CASSPGQGAQNEQFF

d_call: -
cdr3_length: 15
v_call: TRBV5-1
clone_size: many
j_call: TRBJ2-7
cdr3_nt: TGCGCCAGCAGCTTGGGGCAGACCAGAACCTACGAGCAGTACTTC
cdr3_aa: CASSLGQTRTYEQYF

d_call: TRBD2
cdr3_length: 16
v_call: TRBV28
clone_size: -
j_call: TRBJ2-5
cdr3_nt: TGTGCCAGCAGTTTATCCGGACTAGCGGATCAAGAGACCCAGTACTTC
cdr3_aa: CASSLSGLADQETQYF

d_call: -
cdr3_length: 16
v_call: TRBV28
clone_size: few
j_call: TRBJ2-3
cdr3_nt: TGTGCCAGCAGTTTGGGGCACGGATGGGGCGCAGATACGCAGTATTTT
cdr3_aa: CASSLGHGWGADTQYF

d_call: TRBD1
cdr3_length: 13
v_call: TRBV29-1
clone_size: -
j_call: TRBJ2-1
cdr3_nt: TGCAGCGCCCCGGGACAGGGGAACAATGAGCAGTTCTTC
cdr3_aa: CSAPGQGNNEQFF

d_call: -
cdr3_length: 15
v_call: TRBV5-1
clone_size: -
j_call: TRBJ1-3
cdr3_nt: TGCGCCAGCAGCGTCGGAGTCCTCTCTGGAAACACCATATATTTT
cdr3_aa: CASSVGVLSGNTIYF

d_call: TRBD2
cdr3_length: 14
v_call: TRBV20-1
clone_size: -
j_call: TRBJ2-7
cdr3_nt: TGCAGTGCTCCCGGGACTAGCGTATCCTACGAGCAGTACTTC
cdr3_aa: CSAPGTSVSYEQYF

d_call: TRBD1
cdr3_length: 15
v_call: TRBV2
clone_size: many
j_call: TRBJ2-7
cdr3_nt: TGTGCCAGCGACCCCGGGACAGGGGCCATCTACGAGCAGTACTTC
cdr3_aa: CASDPGTGAIYEQYF

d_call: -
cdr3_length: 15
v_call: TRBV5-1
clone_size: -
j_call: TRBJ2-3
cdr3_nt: TGCGCCAGCAGGAGGTGGGGGGTCGGCACAGATACGCAGTATTTT
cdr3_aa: CASRRWGVGTDTQYF

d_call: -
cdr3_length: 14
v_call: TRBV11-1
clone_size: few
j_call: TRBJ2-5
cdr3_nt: TGTGCCAGCAGCTCGCCCGGCTGGCAAGAGACCCAGTACTTC
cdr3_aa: CASSSPGWQETQYF

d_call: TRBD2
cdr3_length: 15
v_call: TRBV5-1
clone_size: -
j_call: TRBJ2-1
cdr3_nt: TGCGCCAGCAGCGCGTCTAGCGGGGGGCACAATGAGCAGTTCTTC
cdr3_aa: CASSASSGGHNEQFF

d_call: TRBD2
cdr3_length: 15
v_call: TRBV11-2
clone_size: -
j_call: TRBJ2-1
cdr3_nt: TGTGCCAGCAGCACTAGCGGGAAAAACTACAATGAGCAGTTCTTC
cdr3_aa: CASSTSGKNYNEQFF

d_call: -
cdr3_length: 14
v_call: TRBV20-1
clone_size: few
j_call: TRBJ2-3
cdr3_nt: TGCAGTGCTAAACAAGGATTTCGCACAGATACGCAGTATTTT
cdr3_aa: CSAKQGFRTDTQYF

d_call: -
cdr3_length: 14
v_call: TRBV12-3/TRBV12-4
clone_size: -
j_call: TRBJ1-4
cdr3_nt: TGTGCCAGCATCCTCGGAGGTTGGGGTGAAAAACTGTTTTTT
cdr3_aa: CASILGGWGEKLFF

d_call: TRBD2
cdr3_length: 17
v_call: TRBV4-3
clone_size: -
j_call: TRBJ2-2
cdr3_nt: TGCGCCAGCAGCCACGCACTAGCGGGGGGGCAGCGCGGGGAGCTGTTTTTT
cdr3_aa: CASSHALAGGQRGELFF

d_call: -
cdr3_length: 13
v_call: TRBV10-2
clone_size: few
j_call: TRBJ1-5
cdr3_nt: TGCGCCAGCAACCGGGGCCTTCTAGAGCCCCAGCATTTT
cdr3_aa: CASNRGLLEPQHF

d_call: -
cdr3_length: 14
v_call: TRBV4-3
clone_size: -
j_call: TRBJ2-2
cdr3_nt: TGCGCCAGCAGCCAAGACCTGGGGCCCGGGGAGCTGTTTTTT
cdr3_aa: CASSQDLGPGELFF

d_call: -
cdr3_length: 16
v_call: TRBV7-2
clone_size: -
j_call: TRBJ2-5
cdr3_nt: TGTGCCAGCAGCTTAGGAGGGTCACAACCCCCGAAGACCCAGTACTTC
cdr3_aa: CASSLGGSQPPKTQYF

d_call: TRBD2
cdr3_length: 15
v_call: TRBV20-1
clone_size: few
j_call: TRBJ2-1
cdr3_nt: TGCAGTGCTAATCCGACTAGCGGAGCCTACAATGAGCAGTTCTTC
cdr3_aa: CSANPTSGAYNEQFF

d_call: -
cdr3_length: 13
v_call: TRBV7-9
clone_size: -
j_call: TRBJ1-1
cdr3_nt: TGTGCCAGCAGCTTTAGTCGGACAGCTGAAGCTTTCTTT
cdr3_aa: CASSFSRTAEAFF

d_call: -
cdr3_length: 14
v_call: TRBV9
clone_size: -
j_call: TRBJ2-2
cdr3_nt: TGTGCCAGCAGCGCCGACTCCTACACCGGGGAGCTGTTTTTT
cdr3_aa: CASSADSYTGELFF

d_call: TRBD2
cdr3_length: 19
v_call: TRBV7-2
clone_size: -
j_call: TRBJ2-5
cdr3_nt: TGTGCCAGCAGCTTCGCTCCCACCTCACTAGCGGGGGCTTTAGAGACCCAGTACTTC
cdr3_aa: CASSFAPTSLAGALETQYF

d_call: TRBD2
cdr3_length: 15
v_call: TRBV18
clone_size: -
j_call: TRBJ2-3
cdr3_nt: TGTGCCAGCCGGAACCGGGAGGCTAGCACAGATACGCAGTATTTT
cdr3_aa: CASRNREASTDTQYF

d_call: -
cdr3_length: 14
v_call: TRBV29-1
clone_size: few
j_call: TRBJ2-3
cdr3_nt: TGCAGCGTTGATCCGGGGGGCCTCACAGATACGCAGTATTTT
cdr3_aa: CSVDPGGLTDTQYF

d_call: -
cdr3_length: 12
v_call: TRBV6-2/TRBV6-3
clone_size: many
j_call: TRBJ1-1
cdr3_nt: TGTGCCGCCCTCGGTTTGAACACTGAAGCTTTCTTT
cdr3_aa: CAALGLNTEAFF

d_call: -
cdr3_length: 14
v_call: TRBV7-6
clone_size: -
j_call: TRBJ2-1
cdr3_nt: TGTGCCAGCAGTCCCGGGACATACTACAATGAGCAGTTCTTC
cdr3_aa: CASSPGTYYNEQFF

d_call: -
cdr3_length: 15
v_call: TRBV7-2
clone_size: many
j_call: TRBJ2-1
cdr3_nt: TGTGCCAGCAGACGACAGAGCTCTTCCTACAATGAGCAGTTCTTC
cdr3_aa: CASRRQSSSYNEQFF

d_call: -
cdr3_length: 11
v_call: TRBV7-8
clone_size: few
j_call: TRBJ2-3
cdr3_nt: TGTGCCAGCAGCGTTGAGGGTACGCAGTATTTT
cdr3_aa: CASSVEGTQYF

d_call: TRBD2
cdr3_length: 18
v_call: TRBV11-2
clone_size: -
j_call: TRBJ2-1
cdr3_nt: TGTGCCAGCAGCTTAATAGCGGGGGAGGACAATTTTTACAATGAGCAGTTCTTC
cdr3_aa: CASSLIAGEDNFYNEQFF

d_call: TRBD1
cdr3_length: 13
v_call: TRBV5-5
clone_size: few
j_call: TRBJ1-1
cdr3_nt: TGTGCCAGCAGCTGGGGGACAGTTGCTGAAGCTTTCTTT
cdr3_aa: CASSWGTVAEAFF

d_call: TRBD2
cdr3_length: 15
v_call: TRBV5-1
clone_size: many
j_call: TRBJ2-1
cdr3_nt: TGCGCCAGCAGCTTGGCAAGCGGGAGTGTTGGTGAGCAGTTCTTC
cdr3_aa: CASSLASGSVGEQFF

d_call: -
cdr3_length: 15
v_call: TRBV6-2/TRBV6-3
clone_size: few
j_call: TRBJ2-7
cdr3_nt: TGTGCCAGCAGTGTTCCCCGGGACTTCACCTACGAGCAGTACTTC
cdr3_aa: CASSVPRDFTYEQYF

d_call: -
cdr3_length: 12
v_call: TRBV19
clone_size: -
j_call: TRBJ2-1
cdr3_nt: TGTGCCAGTAGTATTAACGGCAATGAGCAGTTCTTC
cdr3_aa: CASSINGNEQFF

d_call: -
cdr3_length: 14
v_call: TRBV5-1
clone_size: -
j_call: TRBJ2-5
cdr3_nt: TGCGCCAGCAGCCGGGATGGGGCCCAAGAGACCCAGTACTTC
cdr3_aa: CASSRDGAQETQYF

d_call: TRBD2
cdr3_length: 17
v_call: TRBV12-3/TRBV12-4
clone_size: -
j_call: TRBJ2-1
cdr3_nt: TGTGCCAGCAGTCCCCCCCGGGATAGCGGGGCCCCCCATGAGCAGTTCTTC
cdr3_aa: CASSPPRDSGAPHEQFF

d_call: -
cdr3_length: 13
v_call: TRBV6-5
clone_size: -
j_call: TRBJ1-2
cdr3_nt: TGTGCCAGCAGTTACCGCCTTGGCTATGGCTACACCTTC
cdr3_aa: CASSYRLGYGYTF

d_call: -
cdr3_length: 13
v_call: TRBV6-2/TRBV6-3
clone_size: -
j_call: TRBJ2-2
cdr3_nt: TGTGCCAGCAGTTACTTTCGGACCGGGGAGCTGTTTTTT
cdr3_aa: CASSYFRTGELFF

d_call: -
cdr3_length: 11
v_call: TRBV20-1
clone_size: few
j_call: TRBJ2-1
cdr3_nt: TGCAGTGCAGCCGGGACAAATGAGCAGTTCTTC
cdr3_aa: CSAAGTNEQFF

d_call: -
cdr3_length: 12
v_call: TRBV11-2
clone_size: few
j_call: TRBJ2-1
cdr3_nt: TGTGCCAGCAGACGCAACGGGGACAATCGGTTCTTC
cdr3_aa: CASRRNGDNRFF

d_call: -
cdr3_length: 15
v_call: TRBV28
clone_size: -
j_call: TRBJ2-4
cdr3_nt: TGTGCCAGCAGTTTAACCCTCTCTGCTGACGGCATTCAGTACTTC
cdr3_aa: CASSLTLSADGIQYF

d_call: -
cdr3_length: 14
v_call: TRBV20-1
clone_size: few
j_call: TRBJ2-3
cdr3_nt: TGCAGTGCTACACGGGGGGCCAGGACAGATACGCAGTATTTT
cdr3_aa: CSATRGARTDTQYF

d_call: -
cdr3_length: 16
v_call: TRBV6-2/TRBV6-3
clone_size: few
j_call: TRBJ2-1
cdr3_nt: TGTGCCAGCAGTTCCCGTCCGGGAAATTCCTACAATGAGCAGTTCTTC
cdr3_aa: CASSSRPGNSYNEQFF

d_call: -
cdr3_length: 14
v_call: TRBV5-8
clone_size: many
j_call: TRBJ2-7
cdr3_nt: TGTGCCAGCAGCCCTCGCAGGGGGGCCTACGAGCAGTACTTC
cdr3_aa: CASSPRRGAYEQYF